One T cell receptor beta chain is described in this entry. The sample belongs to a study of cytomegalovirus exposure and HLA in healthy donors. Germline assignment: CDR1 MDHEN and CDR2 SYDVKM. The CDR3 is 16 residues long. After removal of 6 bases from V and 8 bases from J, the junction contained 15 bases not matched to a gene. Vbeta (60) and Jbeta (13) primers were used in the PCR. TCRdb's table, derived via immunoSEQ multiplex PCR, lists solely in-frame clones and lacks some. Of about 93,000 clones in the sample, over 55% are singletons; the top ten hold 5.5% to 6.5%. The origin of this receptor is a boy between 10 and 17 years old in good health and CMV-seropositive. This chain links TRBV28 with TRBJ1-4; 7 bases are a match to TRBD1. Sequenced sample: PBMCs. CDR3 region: CASSSTRQGILEKLFF. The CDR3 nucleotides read TGTGCCAGCAGCTCCACTCGACAGGGTATTTTGGAAAAACTGTTTTTT.